The rows below give T cell receptor beta chains drawn from one sample of a study of response to subunit inactivated influenza vaccine. TCRdb used MiXCR to reprocess the RT-PCR reads, holding one entry per CDR3 protein. The repertoire holds over 800,000 distinct CDR3 sequences, with 21% as singletons. Sequenced here: PBMCs from blood, sampled 5 days after vaccination. Every receptor here comes from a man aged 50 to 59 who received an inactivated influenza vaccine. Both conserved end residues are part of each CDR3. A D gene is named only where the DNA matches it firmly. Some rows mark clone size as missing; the rest say once, few, many or name a class of expanded clone.

d_call clone_size j_call v_call cdr3_nt cdr3_aa
TRBD2 NA TRBJ2-5 TRBV7-2 TGTGCCAGCAGCTTGATAGCGGGGGGGGAGACCCAGTACTTC CASSLIAGGETQYF
TRBD1 few TRBJ2-5 TRBV11-2 TGTGCCAGCAGCTTAATTTCCTTCAGGGGGCTGAAACAAGAGACCCAGTACTTC CASSLISFRGLKQETQYF
NA few TRBJ2-1 TRBV6-5 TGTGCCAGCAGTTACTCTGGCTCGGGCAATGAGCAGTTCTTC CASSYSGSGNEQFF
NA NA TRBJ2-2 TRBV5-1 TGCGCCAGCAGCGTGCGACCCGTAGTGAACACCGGGGAGCTGTTTTTT CASSVRPVVNTGELFF
TRBD2 few TRBJ2-5 TRBV29-1 TGCAGCGGGGGGGGGAGGATTTCAGAGACCCAGTACTTC CSGGGRISETQYF
TRBD1 few TRBJ2-7 TRBV4-3 TGCGCCAGCAGCCAGGGGACAGGGGACGAGCAGTACTTC CASSQGTGDEQYF
TRBD1 many TRBJ1-2 TRBV20-1 TGCAGTGCTAGCAGTCCGACAGGGACTAACTATGGCTACACCTTC CSASSPTGTNYGYTF
NA few TRBJ1-1 TRBV18 TGTGCCAGCTCACCAGTGGGGACGGGAGCTTTCTTT CASSPVGTGAFF
NA many TRBJ1-2 TRBV12-3/TRBV12-4 TGTGCCAGCAGTCCGCCATTGGGACGGAGCAACTATGGCTACACCTTC CASSPPLGRSNYGYTF
NA few TRBJ2-4 TRBV29-1 TGCAGCGTTGTACAGCGACTAGCCAAAAACATTCAGTACTTC CSVVQRLAKNIQYF
NA NA TRBJ1-2 TRBV10-3 TGTGCCACCGCCCTAGAGGGCCACTATGGCTACACCTTC CATALEGHYGYTF
TRBD1 NA TRBJ1-1 TRBV4-3 TGCGCCAGCAGGACAGGGTTAGCCCCCTCTGAAGCTTTCTTT CASRTGLAPSEAFF
NA few TRBJ1-1 TRBV10-3 TGTGCCATCAGTGATGGGCTGGCCACTGAAGCTTTCTTT CAISDGLATEAFF
NA NA TRBJ2-5 TRBV5-1 TGCGCCAGCAGCTTGGGCCAGCGTAGCGCGGGCTCCCAAGAGACCCAGTACTTC CASSLGQRSAGSQETQYF
NA NA TRBJ2-7 TRBV5-1 TGCGCCAGCAGCTTTGAGGGGAGTAGTCCGTACTTC CASSFEGSSPYF
TRBD1 NA TRBJ2-7 TRBV3-1 TGTGCCAGCAGCCAAGGGACAGGGGGGACGTACTTC CASSQGTGGTYF
TRBD1 NA TRBJ2-1 TRBV24-1 TGTGCCACCAGTGAGGGACAGAGATACAATGAGCAGTTCTTC CATSEGQRYNEQFF
NA few TRBJ2-1 TRBV12-3/TRBV12-4 TGTGCCAGCTGGGGATATACCTACAATGAGCAGTTCTTC CASWGYTYNEQFF
NA few TRBJ1-2 TRBV9 TGTGCCAGCAGTCCTATGGCGGGCGGCTATGGCTACACCTTC CASSPMAGGYGYTF
NA NA TRBJ2-5 TRBV3-1 TGTGCCAGCAGCCAAGAACCTCGACCCCTAGAGACCCAGTACTTC CASSQEPRPLETQYF
TRBD1 few TRBJ2-5 TRBV7-9 TGTGCCAGCAGCAACGGGACAGGGCCGGGGGAGACCCAGTACTTC CASSNGTGPGETQYF
NA NA TRBJ1-2 TRBV5-1 TGCGCCAGCGCCCAGGGGATAGCTAACTATGGCTACACCTTC CASAQGIANYGYTF
NA NA TRBJ1-6 TRBV12-3/TRBV12-4 TGTGCCAGCAGTTTGGGACAATCAGGCTCACCCCTCCACTTT CASSLGQSGSPLHF
TRBD2 NA TRBJ2-1 TRBV11-2 TGTGCCAGCAGCGCCCACGGGACTAGCGGGAGGGAGTACAATGAGCAGTTCTTC CASSAHGTSGREYNEQFF